This TCR beta chain came from a study of T cells in localized non-small cell lung cancer. The CDR3 extends over 14 amino acids. Trimming took 3 bases from V and 1 from J, leaving 10 bases between them. In germline, CDR1 is SGHNT, CDR2 YENEEA. Here immunoSEQ multiplex PCR was the method, and the copy in TCRdb shows in-frame clones only, minus some. This sample has over 10,000 clones; 28% occur once, and the top ten carry 7.2%. This clone was counted only a few times. Specimen: lung tumor tissue, collected before any cancer treatment. The TCR sequence derives from a female donor older than 55 with stage I lung adenocarcinoma. The genes are TRBV11-3 and TRBJ2-7; no clear D. The CDR3 coding sequence is TGTGCCAGCAGCTTCGGGCAGAAATCCTACGAGCAGTACTTC. Translated, it gives CASSFGQKSYEQYF.